This TCR beta chain was observed in a study of blood T cell repertoires in COVID-19 (dated by TCRdb to the early 2020s). Study-wide context: Samples from collaborators originated in the United States, Italy and Spain and spanned both the acute and convalescent phases of COVID-19. The material from the prospective study consisted of cDNA or gDNA derived from T cells, B-cell-depleted T cells, or PBMCs. Subjects who had been exposed to COVID-19, were actively infected with it, or had recovered from it provided the deeply sampled blood TCRbeta repertoires that made up the dataset. The repertoires were released in a freely available public database intended as a resource for research on the immune response to SARS-CoV-2. The samples were drawn from the first 160 participants of the ongoing ImmuneRACE study and from over a thousand subjects provided by 6 global collaborators. The sample metadata nearly always contained a de-identified subject ID, COVID-19 status, age in years and sex. Where available, HLA class I and class II types were obtained from metadata supplied by the sample provider rather than from assay-based typing.

Participants in the prospective study were enrolled through a virtual design, were aged 18 to 89 years, and lived in 24 United States geographic areas. To assign participants to cohorts, the prospective study relied on clinical history that participants themselves reported in a screening survey and a study questionnaire. For ImmuneRACE Cohort 3, a participant was defined as recovered based on two consecutive negative NP/OP PCR tests, clearance by a healthcare professional, or resolution of symptoms. Each participant in the prospective study had whole blood, serum and a nasopharyngeal or oropharyngeal swab collected by mobile phlebotomists. Additional blood draws and questionnaires over a roughly two-month period could optionally be provided by prospective study participants. Blood samples from the prospective study were shipped frozen or at room temperature prior to DNA extraction. The germline V gene (reference sequence) supplies CDR1 LNHDA and CDR2 SQIVND. The junction shows trimming of 3 bases on V and 5 bases on J, and the gene matches do not reach 8 bases of it. From the cysteine through the phenylalanine, the CDR3 covers 15 amino acids. The only DNA kept is the CDR3, 45 bases in frame from the first base.

About this clone: What antigen it recognizes has not been identified. Base qualities are missing; no much larger clone stands one base away.

What the study reported, not specific to this receptor: Clinical and demographic metadata were provided uncurated, with the amount varying by source and participant.

TCRbeta CDR3 regions were amplified from genomic DNA using the immunoSEQ Assay, a bias-controlled multiplex PCR. In the paper's pipeline: The number of nucleated cells in each sample was estimated from the amplification of reference gene primers within the assay. To quantify the absolute abundance of each unique TCRbeta CDR3 rearrangement, sequence reads were collapsed and filtered. For each sample, productive Simpson clonality was calculated by taking the square root of Simpson's diversity index across productive rearrangements. TCRdb retrieved this table from immuneACCESS and kept in-frame rearrangements only. Not all clones are present; in checked studies, unresolved V genes account for under half, and no reason is known for the remainder. For V, J and clone size, that table is used; D and trimming come from the DNA. In this sample the table shows a few hundred thousand clones, around 87% of which occur a single time. The ten most abundant clones make up roughly 1.9% of the sample.

The clonotype was recovered from a woman aged 40 to 50 who had recovered from COVID-19. The sample comprised PBMCs or T cells enriched from blood (not recorded which). In this chain, TRBV19 is recombined with TRBJ2-7, and 9 bases in between align with TRBD1. The encoded CDR3 is CASSIGTGQPDEQYF. Read as DNA, the sequence is TGTGCCAGTAGTATCGGGACAGGGCAGCCAGACGAGCAGTACTTC.